What follows are 13 T cell receptor beta chains derived from one specimen sequenced in a study of T cell responses to AZD1222 COVID-19 vaccine. The table came from immunoSEQ multiplex PCR; TCRdb's copy has only in-frame clones and leaves some out. The table has roughly 150,000 clones, more than 85% seen once; the top ten hold less than 1.5%. This sample comprised peripheral blood, obtained 28 days after the second AZD1222 dose. The receptor source for this set is an adult who received the AZD1222 COVID-19 vaccine.

The chain links TRBV5-6 to TRBJ1-2, with D possibly TRBD1 on 5 matching bases. The CDR3 loop spans 13 amino acids. Per germline, CDR1 SGHDT and CDR2 YYEEEE. Deletions cut 6 bases from V and 4 bases from J, with 13 bases between. CDR3 sequence reads: CASKKTGPYGYTF. CDR3 sequence (DNA): TGTGCCAGCAAAAAGACGGGGCCCTATGGCTACACCTTC.

J is TRBJ2-3 and V is TRBV6-4; TRBD2 agrees at 14 bases. This CDR3 is 19 amino acids long. The germline V gene encodes CDR1 MRHNA and CDR2 SNTAGT. Trimming cost V 7 bases and J 3 bases; bases outside gene matches: 15. CDR3 sequence reads: CASIRLAGGPELSTDTQYF. In DNA, the CDR3 is TGTGCCAGCATTAGACTAGCGGGGGGGCCTGAGTTATCGACAGATACGCAGTATTTT.

The CDR3 sequence: CASSVGQIGTYEQYF. In nucleotides, the CDR3 is TGTGCCAGCAGCGTAGGGCAGATAGGAACCTACGAGCAGTACTTC. The rearrangement uses TRBV9 and TRBJ2-7; no clear D. The germline V gene has CDR1 SGDLS and CDR2 YYNGEE. This CDR3 has 15 amino acids. The ends were cut back, 0 bases at V and 2 bases at J, with 12 bases in the middle.

The chain uses TRBV5-4 and TRBJ1-4; D is unresolved. The V and J ends lost 4 bases and 3 bases respectively, with 13 bases between them. CDR1 is SGHNT, CDR2 YYREEE, per germline (reference sequence). The CDR3 loop spans 15 amino acids. CDR3 in amino acids: CASSPDGGANEKLFF. CDR3 sequence (DNA): TGTGCCAGCAGCCCGGACGGCGGGGCTAATGAAAAACTGTTTTTT.

This clone was counted a single time. This rearrangement joins TRBV5-1 to TRBJ2-5; no clear D gene. Germline V gene data show CDR1 as SGHRS and CDR2 as YFSETQ. The CDR3 length is 14 residues. Trimming cost V 1 base and J 2 bases, with 9 bases left between them. CDR3 DNA sequence: TGCGCCAGCAGCTTGTTGTCCGGGCAAGAGACCCAGTACTTC. Translation: CASSLLSGQETQYF.

The chain recombines TRBV6-5 with TRBJ1-2; 7 nucleotides line up with TRBD1. This CDR3 contains 15 residues. Looked up from germline, CDR1 is MNHEY and CDR2 is SVGAGI. The V segment lost 3 bases and the J segment 4 bases; nucleotides outside the gene matches: 8. The CDR3 is CASSYMGTDLYGYTF. The CDR3 region has the DNA TGTGCCAGCAGTTATATGGGGACAGACCTCTATGGCTACACCTTC.

This chain uses TRBV7-8 with TRBJ2-7, with 7 positions matching TRBD2. V lost 1 base and J lost 3; bases outside the gene matches: 6. Germline V gene lookup returns CDR1 SGHVS and CDR2 FQNEAQ. The CDR3 has 15 amino acids. CDR3 sequence (DNA): TGTGCCAGCAGCTTAGTGCTGCGGGGGATCTACGAGCAGTACTTC. Translation: CASSLVLRGIYEQYF.

The V and J genes are TRBV7-9 and TRBJ1-4; perhaps TRBD1 as D (5 bases). V lost 3 bases and J 4 bases, leaving 9 bases between the germline ends. CDR3 length: 14 amino acids. Germline V gene data show CDR1 as SEHNR and CDR2 as FQNEAQ (reference sequence). The CDR3 protein is CASSLRDLNEKLFF. CDR3 nucleotides: TGTGCCAGCAGCTTGCGGGACCTTAATGAAAAACTGTTTTTT. Full variable domain (missing parts from reference TRBV7-9 and TRBJ1-4): DTGVSQNPRHKITKRGQNVTFRCDPISEHNRLYWYRQTLGQGPEFLTYFQNEAQLEKSRLLSDRFSAERPKGSFSTLEIQRTEQGDSAMYLCASSLRDLNEKLFFGSGTQLSVL.

This chain connects TRBV7-8 to TRBJ2-2; D may be TRBD1 or TRBD2 (5 bases each). V lost 5 bases, J lost 1 base, and 11 bases lay in between. The germline V gene encodes CDR1 SGHVS and CDR2 FQNEAQ. The CDR3 totals 15 residues. The CDR3 is CASSAKRGNTGELFF. The CDR3 nucleotides are TGTGCCAGCAGCGCCAAGAGGGGGAACACCGGGGAGCTGTTTTTT.

CDR3 nucleotides: TGTGCCATCGCCCCACATAGCAATCAGCCCCAGCATTTT. This translates into CAIAPHSNQPQHF. This chain links TRBV10-3 with TRBJ1-5, with unresolved D. V gave up 8 bases and J gave up 0 bases, with 8 bases separating them. Germline V gene sequence: CDR1 ENHRY, CDR2 SYGVKD. The CDR3 is 13 amino acids.

This chain uses TRBV18 with TRBJ2-2, with D uncertain. This CDR3 is built from 13 residues. Germline V gives CDR1 KGHSH, CDR2 LQKENI. V was shortened by 2 bases and J by 3 bases, with 4 bases between the two germline ends. This CDR3 is CASSPGYTGELFF. The CDR3 coding sequence is TGTGCCAGCTCACCAGGGTACACCGGGGAGCTGTTTTTT.

This sequence joins TRBV5-1 and TRBJ2-3; 11 bases map to TRBD2. J was trimmed by 5 bases and V by 3 bases; bases with no gene match: 2. The CDR3 has 14 residues. Per the germline V gene, CDR1 is SGHRS and CDR2 is YFSETQ. The CDR3 sequence: CASSWGLAEDTQYF. CDR3 nucleotides: TGCGCCAGCAGCTGGGGACTAGCGGAAGATACGCAGTATTTT.

This sequence joins TRBV7-9 and TRBJ1-1; no definite D call. Germline CDR1 SEHNR, CDR2 FQNEAQ (reference sequence). Trimming removed 3 bases from V and 5 bases from J, with 7 bases in between. The CDR3 is made up of 12 amino acids. CDR3 sequence (DNA): TGTGCCAGCAGCTTTGGACTAACTGAAGCTTTCTTT. Encoded protein: CASSFGLTEAFF.